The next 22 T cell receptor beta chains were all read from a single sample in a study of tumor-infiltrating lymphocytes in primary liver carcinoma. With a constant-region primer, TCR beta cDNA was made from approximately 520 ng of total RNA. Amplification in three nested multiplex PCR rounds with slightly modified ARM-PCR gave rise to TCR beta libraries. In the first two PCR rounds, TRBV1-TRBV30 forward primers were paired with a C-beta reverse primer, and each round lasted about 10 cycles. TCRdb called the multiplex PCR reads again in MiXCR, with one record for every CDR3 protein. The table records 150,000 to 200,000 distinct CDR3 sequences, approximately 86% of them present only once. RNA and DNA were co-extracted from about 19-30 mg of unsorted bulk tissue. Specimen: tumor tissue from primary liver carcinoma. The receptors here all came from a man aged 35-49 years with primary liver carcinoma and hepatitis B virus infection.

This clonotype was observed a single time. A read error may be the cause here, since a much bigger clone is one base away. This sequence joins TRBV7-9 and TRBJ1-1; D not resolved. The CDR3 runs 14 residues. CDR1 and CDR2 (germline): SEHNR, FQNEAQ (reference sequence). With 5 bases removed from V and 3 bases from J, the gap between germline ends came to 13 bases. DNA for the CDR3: TGTGCCAGCAGCCCAATGGGGAGGGACACTGAAGCTTTCTTT. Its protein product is CASSPMGRDTEAFF.

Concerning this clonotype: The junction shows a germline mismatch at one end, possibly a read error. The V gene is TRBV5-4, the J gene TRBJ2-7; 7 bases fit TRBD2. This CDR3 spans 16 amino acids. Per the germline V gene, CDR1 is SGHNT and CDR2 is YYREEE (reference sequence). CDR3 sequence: CASSMGQAGSAYEQYF. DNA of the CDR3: TGTGCGAGCAGCATGGGGCAAGCGGGATCAGCCTACGAGCAGTACTTC.

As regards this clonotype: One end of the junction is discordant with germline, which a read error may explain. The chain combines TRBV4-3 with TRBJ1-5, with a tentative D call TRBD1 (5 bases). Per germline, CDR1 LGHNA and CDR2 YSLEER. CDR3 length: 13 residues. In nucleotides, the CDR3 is TGCGCCAGCAGCCAGGCCAGGGAGCAGCCACAGCTTTTT. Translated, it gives CASSQAREQPQLF.

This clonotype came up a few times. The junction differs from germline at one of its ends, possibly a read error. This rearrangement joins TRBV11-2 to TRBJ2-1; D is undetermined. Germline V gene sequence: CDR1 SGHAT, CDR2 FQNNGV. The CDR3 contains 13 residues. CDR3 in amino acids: CASSSELYNEQLF. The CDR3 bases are TGTGCCAGCAGCTCGGAATTATATAATGAGCAGTTGTTC.

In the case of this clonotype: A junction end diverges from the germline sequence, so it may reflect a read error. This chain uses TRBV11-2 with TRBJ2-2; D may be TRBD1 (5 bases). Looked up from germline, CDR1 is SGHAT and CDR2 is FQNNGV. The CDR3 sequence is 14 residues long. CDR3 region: CVSSTESDTWELFF. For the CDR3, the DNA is TGTGTCAGCAGCACAGAATCGGACACCTGGGAGCTGTTTTTT.

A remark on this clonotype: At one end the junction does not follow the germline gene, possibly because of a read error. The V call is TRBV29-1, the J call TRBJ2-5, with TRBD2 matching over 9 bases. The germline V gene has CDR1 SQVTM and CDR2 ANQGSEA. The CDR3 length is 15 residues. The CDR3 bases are TGCAGCGTTCGGGCTAGCGGGACTTGGGCAGAGACACAGTACTTC. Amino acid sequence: CSVRASGTWAETQYF.

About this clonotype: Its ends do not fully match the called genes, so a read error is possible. The CDR3 sequence is CTSSQTETGYTF. CDR3 DNA sequence: TGTACCAGCAGTCAAACAGAGACTGGCTACACCTTC. The V and J genes are TRBV6-2 or TRBV6-3 and TRBJ1-2; D is undetermined. Germline V CDR1 and CDR2: MNHEY, SVGEGT. The CDR3 contains 12 residues.

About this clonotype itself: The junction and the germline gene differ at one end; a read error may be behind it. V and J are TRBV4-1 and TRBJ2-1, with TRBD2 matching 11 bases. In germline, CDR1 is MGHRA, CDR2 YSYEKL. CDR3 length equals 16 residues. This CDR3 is CASGPELAGDYNEQSF. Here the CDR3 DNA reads TGCGCCAGCGGCCCCGAACTAGCGGGGGATTACAATGAGCAGTCCTTC.

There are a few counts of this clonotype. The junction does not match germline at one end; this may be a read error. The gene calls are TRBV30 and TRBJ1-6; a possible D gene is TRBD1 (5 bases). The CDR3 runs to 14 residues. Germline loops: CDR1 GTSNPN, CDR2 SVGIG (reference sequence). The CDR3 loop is CAWSKGLANSSLHF. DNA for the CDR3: TGTGCCTGGAGTAAGGGGTTAGCAAATTCATCCCTCCACTTT.

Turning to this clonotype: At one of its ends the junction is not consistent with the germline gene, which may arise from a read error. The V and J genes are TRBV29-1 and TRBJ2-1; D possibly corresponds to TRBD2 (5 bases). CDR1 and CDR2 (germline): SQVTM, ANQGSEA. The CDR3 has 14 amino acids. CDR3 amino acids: CSLETDSSLNELFF. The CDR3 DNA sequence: TGCAGCCTTGAAACGGACTCTAGTTTGAATGAGCTGTTCTTC.

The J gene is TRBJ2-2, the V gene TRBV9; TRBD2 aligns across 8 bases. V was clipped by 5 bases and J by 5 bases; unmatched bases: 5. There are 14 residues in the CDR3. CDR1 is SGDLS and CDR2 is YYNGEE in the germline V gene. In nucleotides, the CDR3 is TGTGCCAGCAGTGCCGGGGGGGGGACCGGGGAGCTGTTTTTT. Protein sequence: CASSAGGGTGELFF.

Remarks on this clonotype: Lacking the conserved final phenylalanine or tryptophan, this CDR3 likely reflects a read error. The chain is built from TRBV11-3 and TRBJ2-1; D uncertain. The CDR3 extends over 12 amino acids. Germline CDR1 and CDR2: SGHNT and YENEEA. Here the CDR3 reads CASSVNANEQFL. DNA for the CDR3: TGTGCCAGCAGCGTAAATGCCAATGAACAGTTCCTC.

CDR3 sequence (DNA): TGTGCCAGCAGCCCTCGCCTGGACATGAGCTCCTACGAGCAGTACTTC. Encoded protein: CASSPRLDMSSYEQYF. V is TRBV6-1 and J is TRBJ2-7; a weak D match, TRBD1 (5 bases). This CDR3 has 16 residues. Trimming shortened V by 6 bases and J by 0 bases, and 18 bases separated the two germline ends. The germline gives CDR1 MNHNS, CDR2 SASEGT.

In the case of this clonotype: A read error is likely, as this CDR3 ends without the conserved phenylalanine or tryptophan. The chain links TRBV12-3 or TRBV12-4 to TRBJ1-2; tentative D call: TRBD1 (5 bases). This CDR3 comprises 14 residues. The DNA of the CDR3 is TGTGCCAGCAGCCCCTCGGGGACTAACAATGGCTACACCTTG. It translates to CASSPSGTNNGYTL.

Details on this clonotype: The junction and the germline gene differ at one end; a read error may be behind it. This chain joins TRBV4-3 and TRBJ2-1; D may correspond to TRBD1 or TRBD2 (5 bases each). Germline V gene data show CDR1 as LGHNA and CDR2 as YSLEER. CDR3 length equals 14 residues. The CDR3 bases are TGCGCCAGCAACCAAGGGACCAATTTCGACGAGCGGTTCTTC. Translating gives CASNQGTNFDERFF.

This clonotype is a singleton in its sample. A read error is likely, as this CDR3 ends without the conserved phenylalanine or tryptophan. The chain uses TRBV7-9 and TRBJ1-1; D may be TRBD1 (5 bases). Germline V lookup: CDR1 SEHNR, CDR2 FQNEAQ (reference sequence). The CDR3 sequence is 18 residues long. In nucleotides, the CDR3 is TGTGCCAACAGCTTAGGCCAACTCCGTCCGGGACCGAACACTGAAGCTTTCGTT. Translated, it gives CANSLGQLRPGPNTEAFV.

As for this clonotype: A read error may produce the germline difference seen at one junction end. The DNA of the CDR3 is TGTGACAGCAGCTCGACTAGGGCGAACACAGGGGAGCTGCTTTTT. Amino acids: CDSSSTRANTGELLF. The chain is built from TRBV5-4 and TRBJ2-2; maybe TRBD1 (7 bases). CDR1 is SGHNT and CDR2 is YYREEE in the germline V gene (reference sequence). CDR3 length: 15 amino acids.

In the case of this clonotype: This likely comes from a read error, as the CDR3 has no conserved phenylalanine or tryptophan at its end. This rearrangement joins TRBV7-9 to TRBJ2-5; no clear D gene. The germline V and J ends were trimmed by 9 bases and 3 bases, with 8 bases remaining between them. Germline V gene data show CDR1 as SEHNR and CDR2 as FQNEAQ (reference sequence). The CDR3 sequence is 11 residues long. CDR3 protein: CASSLKETQYL. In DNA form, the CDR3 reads TGTGCCAGTAGCCTGAAAGAGACCCAGTACTTA.

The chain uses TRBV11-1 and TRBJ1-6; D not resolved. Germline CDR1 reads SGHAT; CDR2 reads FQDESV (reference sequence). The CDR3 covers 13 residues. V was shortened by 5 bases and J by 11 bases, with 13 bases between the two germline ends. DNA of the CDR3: TGTGCCAGCAGCAGGATACTCGTTACACCCCTCCACTTT. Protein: CASSRILVTPLHF.

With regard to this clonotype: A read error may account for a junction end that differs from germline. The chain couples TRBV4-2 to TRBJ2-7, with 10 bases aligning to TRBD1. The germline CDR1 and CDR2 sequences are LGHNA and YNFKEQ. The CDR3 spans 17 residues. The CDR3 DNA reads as TGTGCCAGTAGCCAAGAGAGGCTCGAGACAGGGGGCTGGGAGCGCTACTTC. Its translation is CASSQERLETGGWERYF.

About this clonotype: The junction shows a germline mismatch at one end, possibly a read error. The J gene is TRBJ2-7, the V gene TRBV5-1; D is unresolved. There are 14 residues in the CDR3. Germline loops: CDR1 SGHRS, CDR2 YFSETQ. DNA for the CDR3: TGCGCCAGCAGCTTGGTAGGTGGTGAATCCGAGCATTACTTC. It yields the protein CASSLVGGESEHYF. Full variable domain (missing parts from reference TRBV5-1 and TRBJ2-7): KAGVTQTPRYLIKTRGQQVTLSCSPISGHRSVSWYQQTPGQGLQFLFEYFSETQRNKGNFPGRFSGRQFSNSRSEMNVSTLELGDSALYLCASSLVGGESEHYFGPGTRLTVT.

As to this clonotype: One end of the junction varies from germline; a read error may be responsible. The CDR3 spells CASSPRRDRGSYEQYF. Here the CDR3 DNA reads TGTGCCAGCAGCCCTCGCCGGGACAGGGGCTCCTACGAGCAGTATTTC. The J gene is TRBJ2-7, the V gene TRBV6-1, with 10 positions matching TRBD1. This CDR3 has 16 amino acids. In germline, CDR1 is MNHNS, CDR2 SASEGT.